Below are 5 T cell receptor beta chains sequenced from a single sample in a study of CD8+ T cells in alopecia areata. cDNA prepared by RNA extraction and subsequent reverse transcription served as the template for sequencing. The assay was immunoSEQ multiplex PCR, and TCRdb's table has in-frame clones only and misses some. The sample lists roughly 110,000 clones, around 53% occurring once. Treatment given: oral pan-JAK inhibitor, 5-10 mg twice daily. The input for sequencing was CD8+ T cells sorted from blood, taken at week 24, from a patient treated with tofacitinib. The receptor set was obtained from a human donor with alopecia areata.

A word on this clone: Other DNA sequences within the sample encode an identical CDR3. CDR3: CASSETSGGQETQYF. The CDR3, as DNA: TGTGCCAGCAGTGAGACTAGCGGGGGCCAAGAGACCCAGTACTTC. This sequence joins TRBV6-4 and TRBJ2-5; 12 bases align to TRBD2. With V trimmed by 3 bases and J by 1 base, 0 bases remained unmatched. The CDR3 loop spans 15 amino acids. Germline V gives CDR1 MRHNA, CDR2 SNTAGT.

This clone was counted a few times. The rearrangement links TRBV7-2 to TRBJ2-7; D perhaps matches TRBD2 (7 bases). From germline, CDR1 is SGHTA and CDR2 FQGNSA. Trimming took off 3 bases at V and 2 bases at J, with 20 bases between the two ends. The CDR3 extends over 17 amino acids. CDR3 coding DNA: TGTGCCAGCAGCTTCGTAGGGAGGGGGGCGTCTACCTACGAGCAGTACTTC. As protein: CASSFVGRGASTYEQYF.

V and J are TRBV4-1 and TRBJ2-7; 9 bases agree with TRBD1. The CDR3 has 15 residues. Trimming at V came to 5 bases and at J to 4 bases, leaving 9 bases not matched to a gene. Germline lookup yields CDR1 MGHRA and CDR2 YSYEKL. The CDR3: CASSSPGQGNYEQYF. CDR3 sequence (DNA): TGCGCCAGCAGCTCTCCGGGACAGGGTAATTACGAGCAGTACTTC.

The chain links TRBV11-2 to TRBJ2-3, with D hard to call. Deletions cut 4 bases from V and 6 bases from J, with 8 bases between. The CDR3 covers 12 residues. CDR1 SGHAT and CDR2 FQNNGV come from the germline V gene. The CDR3: CASSSDVDTQYF. The CDR3 DNA reads as TGTGCCAGCAGCTCCGATGTTGATACGCAGTATTTT. Full variable domain (outside the CDR3, taken from reference TRBV11-2 and TRBJ2-3): EAGVAQSPRYKIIEKRQSVAFWCNPISGHATLYWYQQILGQGPKLLIQFQNNGVVDDSQLPKDRFSAERLKGVDSTLKIQPAKLEDSAVYLCASSSDVDTQYFGPGTRLTVL.

This clone showed up just once. V is TRBV6-5 and J is TRBJ1-6, with 9 bases aligning to TRBD1. CDR3 length: 15 amino acids. The V segment lost 7 bases and the J segment 6 bases; nucleotides outside the gene matches: 7. CDR1 and CDR2 (germline): MNHEY, SVGAGI. The CDR3 loop reads CASTAQGQGNSPLHF. The CDR3 coding sequence is TGTGCCAGCACCGCCCAGGGACAGGGTAATTCACCCCTCCACTTT.